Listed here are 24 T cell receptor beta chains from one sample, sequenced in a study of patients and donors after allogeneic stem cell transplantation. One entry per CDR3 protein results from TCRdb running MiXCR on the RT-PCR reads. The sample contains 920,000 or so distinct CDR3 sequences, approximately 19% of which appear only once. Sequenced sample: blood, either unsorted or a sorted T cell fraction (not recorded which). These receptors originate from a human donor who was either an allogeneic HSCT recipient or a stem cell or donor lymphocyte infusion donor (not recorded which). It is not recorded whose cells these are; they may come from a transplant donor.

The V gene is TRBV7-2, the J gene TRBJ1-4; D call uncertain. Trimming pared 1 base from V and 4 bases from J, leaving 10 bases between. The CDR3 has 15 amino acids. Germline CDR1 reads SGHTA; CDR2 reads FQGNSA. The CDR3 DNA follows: TGTGCCAGCAGCTTAGTAGCGACTCTTAATGAAAAACTGTTTTTT. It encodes CASSLVATLNEKLFF.

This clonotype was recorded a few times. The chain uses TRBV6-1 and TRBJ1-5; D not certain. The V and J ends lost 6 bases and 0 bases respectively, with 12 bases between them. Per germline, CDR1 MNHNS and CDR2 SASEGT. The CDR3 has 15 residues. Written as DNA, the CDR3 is TGTGCCAGCAGGCCCCTCAGGAATAGCAATCAGCCCCAGCATTTT. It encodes CASRPLRNSNQPQHF.

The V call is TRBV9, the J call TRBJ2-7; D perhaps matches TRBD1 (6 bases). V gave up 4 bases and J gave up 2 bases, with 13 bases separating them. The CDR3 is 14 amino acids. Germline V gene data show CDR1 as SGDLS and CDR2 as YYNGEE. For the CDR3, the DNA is TGTGCCAGCAGCCGGGACACCTCTACCTACGAGCAGTACTTC. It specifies CASSRDTSTYEQYF.

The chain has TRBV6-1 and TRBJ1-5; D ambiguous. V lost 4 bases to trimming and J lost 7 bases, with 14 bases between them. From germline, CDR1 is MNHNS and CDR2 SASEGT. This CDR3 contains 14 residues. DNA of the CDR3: TGTGCCAGCAGTGTGCTCGGAAAAGGGCAGCCCCAGCATTTT. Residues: CASSVLGKGQPQHF.

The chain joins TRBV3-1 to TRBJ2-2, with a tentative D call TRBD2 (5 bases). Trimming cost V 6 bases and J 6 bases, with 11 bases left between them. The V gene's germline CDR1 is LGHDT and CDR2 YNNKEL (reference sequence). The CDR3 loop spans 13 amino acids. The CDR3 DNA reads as TGTGCCAGCAGTGAGGGCAGGCCCGGGGAGCTGTTTTTT. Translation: CASSEGRPGELFF.

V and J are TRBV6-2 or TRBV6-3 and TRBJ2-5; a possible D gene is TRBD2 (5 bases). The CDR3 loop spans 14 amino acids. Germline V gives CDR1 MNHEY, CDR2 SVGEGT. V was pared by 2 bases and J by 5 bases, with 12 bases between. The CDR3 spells CASSYASRGETQYF. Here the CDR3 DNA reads TGTGCCAGCAGTTACGCGTCCCGCGGGGAGACCCAGTACTTC.

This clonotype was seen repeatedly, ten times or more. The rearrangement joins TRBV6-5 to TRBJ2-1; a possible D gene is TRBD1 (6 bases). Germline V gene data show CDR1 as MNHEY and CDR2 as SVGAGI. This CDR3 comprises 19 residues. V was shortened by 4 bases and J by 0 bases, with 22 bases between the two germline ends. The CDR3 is CASSSPGVKVQSSYNEQFF. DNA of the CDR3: TGTGCCAGCAGTTCCCCAGGGGTAAAGGTCCAGAGCTCCTACAATGAGCAGTTCTTC.

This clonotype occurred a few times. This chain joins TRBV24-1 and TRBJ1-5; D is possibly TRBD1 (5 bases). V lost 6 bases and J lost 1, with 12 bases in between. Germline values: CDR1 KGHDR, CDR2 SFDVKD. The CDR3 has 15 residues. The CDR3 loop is CATSTSAGSNQPQHF. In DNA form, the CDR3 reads TGTGCCACCAGTACGTCAGCAGGGAGCAATCAGCCCCAGCATTTT.

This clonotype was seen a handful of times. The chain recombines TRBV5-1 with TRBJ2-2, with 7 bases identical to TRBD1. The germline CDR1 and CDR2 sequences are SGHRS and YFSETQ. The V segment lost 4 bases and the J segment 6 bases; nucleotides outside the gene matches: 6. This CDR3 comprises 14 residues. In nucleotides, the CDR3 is TGCGCCAGCAGCAGGGACAGAACGGCCGGGGAGCTGTTTTTT. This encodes CASSRDRTAGELFF.

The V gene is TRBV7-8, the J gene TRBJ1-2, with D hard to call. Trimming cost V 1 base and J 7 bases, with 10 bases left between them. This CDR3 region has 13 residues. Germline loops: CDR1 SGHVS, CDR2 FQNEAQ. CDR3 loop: CASSLGRSGGYTF. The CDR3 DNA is TGTGCCAGCAGCTTAGGCAGGTCCGGTGGCTACACCTTC.

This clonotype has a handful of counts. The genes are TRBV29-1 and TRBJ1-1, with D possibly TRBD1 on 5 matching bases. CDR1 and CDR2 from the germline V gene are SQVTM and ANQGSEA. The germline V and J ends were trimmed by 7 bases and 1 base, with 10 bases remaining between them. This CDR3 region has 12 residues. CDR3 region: CSGSGRNTEAFF. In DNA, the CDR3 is TGCAGCGGCTCAGGGCGGAACACTGAAGCTTTCTTT.

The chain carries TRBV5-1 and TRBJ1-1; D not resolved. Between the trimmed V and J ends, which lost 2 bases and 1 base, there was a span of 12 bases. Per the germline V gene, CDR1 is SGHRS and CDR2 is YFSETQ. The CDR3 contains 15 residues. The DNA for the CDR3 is TGCGCCAGCAGCTTTCGACCTACTTCGAACACTGAAGCTTTCTTT. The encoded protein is CASSFRPTSNTEAFF.

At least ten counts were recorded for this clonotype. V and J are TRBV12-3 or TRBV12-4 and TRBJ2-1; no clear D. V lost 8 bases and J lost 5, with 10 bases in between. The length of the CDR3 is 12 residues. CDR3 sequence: CASLSPHNEQFF. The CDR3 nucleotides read TGTGCCAGCCTCTCGCCCCACAATGAGCAGTTCTTC.

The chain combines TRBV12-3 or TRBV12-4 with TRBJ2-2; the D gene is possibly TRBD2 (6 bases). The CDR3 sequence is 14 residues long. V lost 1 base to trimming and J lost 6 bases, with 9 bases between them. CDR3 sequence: CASSLGGGAGELFF. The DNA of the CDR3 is TGTGCCAGCAGTTTAGGGGGAGGCGCCGGGGAGCTGTTTTTT.

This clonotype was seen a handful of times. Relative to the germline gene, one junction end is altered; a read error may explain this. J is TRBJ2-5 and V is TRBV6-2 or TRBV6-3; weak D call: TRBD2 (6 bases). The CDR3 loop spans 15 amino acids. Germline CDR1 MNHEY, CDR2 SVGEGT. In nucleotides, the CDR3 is TGTGCCAGCAGTCACTCGACTAGTGCGGAGGAGACCCAGTACTTC. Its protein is CASSHSTSAEETQYF.

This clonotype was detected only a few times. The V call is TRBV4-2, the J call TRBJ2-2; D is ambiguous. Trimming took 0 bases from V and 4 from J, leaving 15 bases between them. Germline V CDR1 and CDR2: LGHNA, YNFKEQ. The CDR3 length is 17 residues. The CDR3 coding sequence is TGTGCCAGCAGCCAAGATACAAAACCCAGTACCACCGGGGAGCTGTTTTTT. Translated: CASSQDTKPSTTGELFF.

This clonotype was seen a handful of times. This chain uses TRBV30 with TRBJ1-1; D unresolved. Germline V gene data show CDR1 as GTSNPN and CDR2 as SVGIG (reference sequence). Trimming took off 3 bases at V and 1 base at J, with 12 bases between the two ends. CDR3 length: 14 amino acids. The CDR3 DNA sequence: TGTGCCTGGAGATTTTATGGGGAGAACACTGAAGCTTTCTTT. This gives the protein CAWRFYGENTEAFF.

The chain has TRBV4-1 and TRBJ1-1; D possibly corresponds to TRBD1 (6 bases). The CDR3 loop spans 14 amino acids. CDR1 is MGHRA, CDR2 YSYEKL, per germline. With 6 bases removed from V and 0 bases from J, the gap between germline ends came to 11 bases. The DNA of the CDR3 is TGCGCCAGCAGGCAGGGGAGAATGAACACTGAAGCTTTCTTT. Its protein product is CASRQGRMNTEAFF.

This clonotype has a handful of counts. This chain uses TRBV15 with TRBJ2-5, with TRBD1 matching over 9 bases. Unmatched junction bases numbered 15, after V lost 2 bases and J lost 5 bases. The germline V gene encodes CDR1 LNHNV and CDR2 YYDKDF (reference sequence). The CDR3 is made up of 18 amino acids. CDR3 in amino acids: CATSRFPGQGISVETQYF. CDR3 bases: TGTGCCACCAGCAGATTCCCGGGACAGGGAATCTCCGTGGAGACCCAGTACTTC.

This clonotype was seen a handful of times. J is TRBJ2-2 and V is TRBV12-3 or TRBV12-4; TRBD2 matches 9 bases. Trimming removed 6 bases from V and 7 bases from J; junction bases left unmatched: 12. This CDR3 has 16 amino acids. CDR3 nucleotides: TGTGCCAGCAGACCTGGGGGCGGGAGGGCCGACGGGGAGCTGTTTTTT. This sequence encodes CASRPGGGRADGELFF.

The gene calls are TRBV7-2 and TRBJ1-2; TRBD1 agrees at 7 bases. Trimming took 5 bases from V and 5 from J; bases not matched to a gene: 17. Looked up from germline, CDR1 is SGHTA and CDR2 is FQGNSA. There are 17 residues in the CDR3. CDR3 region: CASSPGTAFWGLYGYTF. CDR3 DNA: TGTGCCAGCAGCCCCGGGACAGCCTTCTGGGGACTATATGGCTACACCTTC.

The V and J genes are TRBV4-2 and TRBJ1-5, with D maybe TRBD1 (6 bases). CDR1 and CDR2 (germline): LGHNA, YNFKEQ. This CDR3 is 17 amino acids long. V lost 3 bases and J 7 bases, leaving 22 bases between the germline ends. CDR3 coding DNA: TGTGCCAGCAGCCAGGACTACCGGGCCGGGGGCTGGCAGCCCCAGCATTTT. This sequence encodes CASSQDYRAGGWQPQHF.

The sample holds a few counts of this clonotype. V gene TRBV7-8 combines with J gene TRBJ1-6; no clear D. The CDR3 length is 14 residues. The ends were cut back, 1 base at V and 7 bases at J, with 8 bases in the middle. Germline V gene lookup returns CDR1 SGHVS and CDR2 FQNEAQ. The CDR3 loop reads CASSLVMGNSPLHF. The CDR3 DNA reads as TGTGCCAGCAGCTTAGTAATGGGGAATTCACCCCTCCACTTT.

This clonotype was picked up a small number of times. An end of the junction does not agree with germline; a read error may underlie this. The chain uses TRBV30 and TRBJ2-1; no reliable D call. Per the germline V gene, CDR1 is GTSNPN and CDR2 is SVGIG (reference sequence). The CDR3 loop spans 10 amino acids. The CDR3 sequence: CAWSGVALLF. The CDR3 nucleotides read TGTGCCTGGAGTGGAGTAGCTCTGCTCTTC.